The next 30 T cell receptor beta chains were all read from a single sample in a study of T cells in tuberculosis. TCRdb keeps only in-frame clones here, not all; method: immunoSEQ multiplex PCR. The sample contains over 30,000 clones, around 97% of which appear only once. Sequencing input: PBMCs. These TCRs come from a donor between 10 and 35 years old with latent tuberculosis or without tuberculosis infection.

The chain links TRBV2 to TRBJ2-1, with a weak D call TRBD1 (5 bases). The germline CDR1 and CDR2 sequences are SNHLY and FYNNEI. The CDR3 consists of 13 residues. Trimming removed 6 bases from V and 0 bases from J, with 6 bases in between. The CDR3 reads CASRTVSYNEQFF. The CDR3 nucleotides are TGTGCCAGCAGGACAGTCTCCTACAATGAGCAGTTCTTC.

V usage is TRBV19 and J usage is TRBJ2-2, with TRBD1 matching 9 bases. Germline CDR1 and CDR2: LNHDA and SQIVND (reference sequence). V gave up 5 bases and J gave up 8 bases; unmatched junction bases: 9. There are 15 residues in the CDR3. DNA of the CDR3: TGTGCCAGTAGTGGCAGACAGGGGGGTGCGGGGGAGCTGTTTTTT. Protein product: CASSGRQGGAGELFF.

The rearrangement uses TRBV9 and TRBJ2-3; TRBD1 might be the D (5 bases). The V end lost 6 bases, the J end lost 4 bases, and 6 bases lay between the germline ends. The CDR3 spans 11 residues. Germline V gene lookup returns CDR1 SGDLS and CDR2 YYNGEE. In DNA form, the CDR3 reads TGTGCCAGCAAGGGGTCAGATACGCAGTATTTT. Its translation is CASKGSDTQYF.

The rearrangement joins TRBV19 to TRBJ2-1, with 9 positions matching TRBD1. This CDR3 spans 15 amino acids. Looked up from germline, CDR1 is LNHDA and CDR2 is SQIVND (reference sequence). The trim removed 5 bases at V and 6 bases at J, leaving 8 bases unmatched. In DNA form, the CDR3 reads TGTGCCAGTAGTTATCCGGGACAGGGAAGCAATGAGCAGTTCTTC. Amino acids: CASSYPGQGSNEQFF.

This chain links TRBV5-1 with TRBJ2-2, with D uncertain. V lost 5 bases, J lost 2 bases, and 19 bases lay in between. The CDR3 is 17 residues long. The V gene's germline CDR1 is SGHRS and CDR2 YFSETQ. The chain's CDR3 is CASRPTPYLVNTGELFF. In DNA, the CDR3 is TGCGCCAGCAGACCGACTCCCTACCTGGTTAACACCGGGGAGCTGTTTTTT. Variable domain in full (rest from reference TRBV5-1 and TRBJ2-2): KAGVTQTPRYLIKTRGQQVTLSCSPISGHRSVSWYQQTPGQGLQFLFEYFSETQRNKGNFPGRFSGRQFSNSRSEMNVSTLELGDSALYLCASRPTPYLVNTGELFFGEGSRLTVL.

CDR3 loop: CATSRETGFRQPQHF. The CDR3 DNA reads as TGTGCCACCAGCAGAGAGACAGGGTTCAGACAGCCCCAGCATTTT. The V call is TRBV15, the J call TRBJ1-5; 7 bases fit TRBD1. The CDR3 runs 15 residues. The germline gives CDR1 LNHNV, CDR2 YYDKDF (reference sequence). V lost 0 bases, J lost 7 bases, and 6 bases stayed unmatched.

The J gene is TRBJ2-2, the V gene TRBV2, with a weak D call TRBD1 (6 bases). This CDR3 region has 13 residues. The germline V gene has CDR1 SNHLY and CDR2 FYNNEI. V dropped 6 bases and J dropped 6 bases, with 11 bases sitting between them. The CDR3 coding sequence is TGTGCCAGCAGGGAGGCAGGGGCCGGGGAGCTGTTTTTT. Its translation: CASREAGAGELFF.

This chain links TRBV10-2 with TRBJ1-1, with D uncertain. V dropped 0 bases and J dropped 5 bases, with 4 bases sitting between them. Germline values: CDR1 WSHSY, CDR2 SAAADI. The CDR3 extends over 12 amino acids. CDR3 sequence: CASSESTTEAFF. Written as DNA, the CDR3 is TGCGCCAGCAGTGAGTCGACAACTGAAGCTTTCTTT.

The rearrangement uses TRBV7-6 and TRBJ1-1, with D tentatively TRBD1 (6 bases). The V end lost 4 bases, the J end lost 3 bases, and 9 bases lay between the germline ends. The CDR3 has 13 amino acids. Germline loops: CDR1 SGHVS, CDR2 FNYEAQ. The CDR3 loop reads CASSSQGHTEAFF. CDR3 nucleotide sequence: TGTGCCAGCAGCTCACAGGGCCACACTGAAGCTTTCTTT.

The V and J genes are TRBV5-6 and TRBJ1-2; D remains unclear. This CDR3 is 13 amino acids long. Trimming took 3 bases from V and 4 from J, leaving 10 bases between them. Germline V gene data show CDR1 as SGHDT and CDR2 as YYEEEE. DNA for the CDR3: TGTGCCAGCAGCTGGATGAGGTCCTATGGCTACACCTTC. It translates to CASSWMRSYGYTF.

This rearrangement joins TRBV2 to TRBJ2-3; possible D gene TRBD2, 6 bases. Trimming cost V 6 bases and J 2 bases, with 6 bases left between them. The CDR3 length is 12 residues. CDR1 SNHLY and CDR2 FYNNEI come from the germline V gene. The CDR3 protein is CASRRDTDTQYF. CDR3 in DNA: TGTGCCAGCAGGCGGGACACAGATACGCAGTATTTT.

This clone was counted a single time. The chain employs TRBV19 and TRBJ2-7; 7 bases fit TRBD2. The J segment lost 0 bases and the V segment lost 1 base, leaving 9 bases of the junction unmatched. The germline V gene has CDR1 LNHDA and CDR2 SQIVND (reference sequence). The CDR3 has 17 residues. CDR3 in DNA: TGTGCCAGTAGTATAGGCAACTGGGGGGGGAGCTCCTACGAGCAGTACTTC. This translates into CASSIGNWGGSSYEQYF.

The gene calls are TRBV11-2 and TRBJ2-7, with 7 bases lining up with TRBD2. V dropped 6 bases and J dropped 0; count of bases not matched to a gene: 8. CDR1 is SGHAT and CDR2 is FQNNGV in the germline V gene. This CDR3 has 15 amino acids. CDR3 in amino acids: CASRVPGTNSYEQYF. DNA for the CDR3: TGTGCCAGCAGGGTCCCCGGGACTAACTCCTACGAGCAGTACTTC.

This sequence joins TRBV5-1 and TRBJ1-3; 7 nucleotides align to TRBD1. V was clipped by 2 bases and J by 4 bases; unmatched bases: 3. The CDR3 totals 14 residues. CDR1 SGHRS and CDR2 YFSETQ come from the germline V gene. Written as DNA, the CDR3 is TGCGCCAGCAGCTTCGGGACAGCAGGAAACACCATATATTTT. Translated: CASSFGTAGNTIYF.

Here the CDR3 reads CASSEEGLGNEQFF. DNA for the CDR3: TGTGCCAGCAGTGAGGAGGGGTTGGGCAATGAGCAGTTCTTC. The genes are TRBV2 and TRBJ2-1; perhaps TRBD2 as D (6 bases). CDR1 is SNHLY and CDR2 is FYNNEI in the germline V gene. The CDR3 spans 14 residues. The V and J ends lost 3 bases and 6 bases respectively, with 12 bases between them.

The chain recombines TRBV6-1 with TRBJ1-2, with TRBD1 as a possible D gene (5 bases). There are 12 residues in the CDR3. The V and J ends lost 7 bases and 3 bases respectively, with 9 bases between them. Germline CDR1 reads MNHNS; CDR2 reads SASEGT. The CDR3: CASNGGDYGYTF. Here the CDR3 DNA reads TGTGCCAGCAACGGGGGGGACTATGGCTACACCTTC.

The chain recombines TRBV7-9 with TRBJ2-7; 7 bases line up with TRBD2. The CDR3 has 18 amino acids. Per germline, CDR1 SEHNR and CDR2 FQNEAQ (reference sequence). V shed 1 base, J shed 0 bases, and the junction held 12 bases outside the gene matches. The CDR3 sequence: CASSLGTLAAGVSYEQYF. The CDR3 DNA follows: TGTGCCAGCAGCTTAGGTACGCTAGCGGCCGGGGTCTCCTACGAGCAGTACTTC.

This clone has just one count. V gene TRBV5-6 combines with J gene TRBJ1-3; 8 bases line up with TRBD1. CDR1 is SGHDT, CDR2 YYEEEE, per germline. Germline trimming cut 4 bases from V and 3 bases from J; bases unmatched to any gene: 3. This CDR3 comprises 14 residues. DNA for the CDR3: TGTGCCAGCAGCGGACAGGGTTTTGGAAACACCATATATTTT. Its protein product is CASSGQGFGNTIYF.

There are a few counts of this clone. This chain links TRBV4-1 with TRBJ2-2; the D gene is possibly TRBD1 (6 bases). Trimming removed 4 bases from V and 1 base from J, with 16 bases in between. Germline V CDR1 and CDR2: MGHRA, YSYEKL. This CDR3 is 17 amino acids long. The DNA of the CDR3 is TGCGCCAGCAGCCCACGAGACAGGTCGGAGAACACCGGGGAGCTGTTTTTT. Translated: CASSPRDRSENTGELFF.

The chain uses TRBV7-2 and TRBJ2-3; 10 nucleotides match TRBD2. Per the germline V gene, CDR1 is SGHTA and CDR2 is FQGNSA. This CDR3 has 15 residues. Trimming took 0 bases from V and 8 from J; bases not matched to a gene: 5. CDR3 DNA: TGTGCCAGCAGCTTAGCACCGAGCGGGAGGGGTACGCAGTATTTT. It yields the protein CASSLAPSGRGTQYF.

CDR3 in amino acids: CASSLVWDRGHGEQFF. CDR3 DNA: TGTGCCAGCAGCTTAGTATGGGACAGGGGGCATGGTGAGCAGTTCTTC. V gene TRBV11-3 combines with J gene TRBJ2-1, with TRBD1 identical over 12 bases. The CDR3 covers 16 residues. Trimming took 1 base from V and 9 from J; bases not matched to a gene: 7. Germline V gene lookup returns CDR1 SGHNT and CDR2 YENEEA.

The V and J genes are TRBV10-3 and TRBJ1-4; D is unresolved. The CDR3 has 15 amino acids. V lost 6 bases and J lost 5, with 16 bases in between. CDR1 is ENHRY, CDR2 SYGVKD, per germline. The CDR3 is CAIRANGGPNEKLFF. The CDR3 DNA is TGTGCCATCAGGGCCAACGGTGGGCCCAATGAAAAACTGTTTTTT.

This rearrangement joins TRBV2 to TRBJ1-1, with 7 bases fitting TRBD1. The CDR3 is 15 residues long. CDR1 is SNHLY, CDR2 FYNNEI, per germline. J gave up 8 bases and V 7 bases, and 16 bases lay outside the gene matches. As DNA, the CDR3 is TGTGCCAGCACCCGACAGGGCGCACTCTCATCCGAAGCTTTCTTT. Protein: CASTRQGALSSEAFF. The complete variable domain, with remaining parts taken from reference TRBV2 and TRBJ1-1, reads EPEVTQTPSHQVTQMGQEVILRCVPISNHLYFYWYRQILGQKVEFLVSFYNNEISEKSEIFDDQFSVERPDGSNFTLKIRSTKLEDSAMYFCASTRQGALSSEAFFGQGTRLTVV.

The chain links TRBV28 to TRBJ1-2; 8 bases agree with TRBD1. Germline V gene lookup returns CDR1 MDHEN and CDR2 SYDVKM. The CDR3 spans 15 residues. V lost 6 bases, J lost 3 bases, and 9 bases stayed unmatched. The CDR3 reads CASRPQGAFDYGYTF. The CDR3 region has the DNA TGTGCCAGCAGGCCCCAGGGGGCTTTCGACTATGGCTACACCTTC.

The V call is TRBV5-1, the J call TRBJ2-3, with unresolved D. Germline V gives CDR1 SGHRS, CDR2 YFSETQ. The CDR3 consists of 16 residues. V lost 0 bases and J lost 1, with 12 bases in between. CDR3 in DNA: TGCGCCAGCAGCTTGGCTGACATAAGTGGCACAGATACGCAGTATTTT. Its translation is CASSLADISGTDTQYF.

V usage is TRBV7-8 and J usage is TRBJ1-5; tentatively, D is TRBD1 (5 bases). Germline assignment: CDR1 SGHVS and CDR2 FQNEAQ. This CDR3 is built from 15 residues. Trimming cost V 5 bases and J 5 bases, with 16 bases left between them. This CDR3 reads CASSPRSWGDQPQHF. DNA of the CDR3: TGTGCCAGCAGCCCGAGGAGCTGGGGGGATCAGCCCCAGCATTTT.

The V gene is TRBV5-4, the J gene TRBJ2-3; 13 bases map to TRBD2. The J segment lost 7 bases and the V segment lost 8 bases, leaving 13 bases of the junction unmatched. The CDR3 extends over 16 amino acids. CDR1 is SGHNT, CDR2 YYREEE, per germline (reference sequence). CDR3 amino acids: CASSLHGTSGAYTQYF. The CDR3, as DNA: TGTGCCAGTAGCCTCCACGGGACTAGCGGGGCCTATACGCAGTATTTT.

The V call is TRBV30, the J call TRBJ1-4; a possible D gene is TRBD1 (6 bases). The germline V gene has CDR1 GTSNPN and CDR2 SVGIG (reference sequence). The length of the CDR3 is 14 residues. V dropped 0 bases and J dropped 8 bases, with 13 bases sitting between them. The DNA for the CDR3 is TGTGCCTGGAGTGTAGGGGGGGCGGGAGAAAAACTGTTTTTT. It encodes CAWSVGGAGEKLFF.

The V call is TRBV4-1, the J call TRBJ2-1; perhaps TRBD2 as D (5 bases). Germline assignment: CDR1 MGHRA and CDR2 YSYEKL. This CDR3 has 15 amino acids. V shed 2 bases and J shed 6 bases, with 14 bases lying between them. CDR3 amino acids: CASSQTRDYPNEQFF. CDR3 DNA: TGCGCCAGCAGCCAAACCCGAGACTACCCCAATGAGCAGTTCTTC.

CDR3 protein: CASSLGLLNEQFF. In DNA, the CDR3 is TGTGCCAGCAGCTTGGGGCTCCTGAATGAGCAGTTCTTC. The V and J genes are TRBV5-6 and TRBJ2-1; no clear D. Germline loops: CDR1 SGHDT, CDR2 YYEEEE. V lost 0 bases to trimming and J lost 7 bases, with 8 bases between them. The CDR3 totals 13 residues.